One and the same sample provided the 30 T cell receptor beta chains below, sequenced in a study of T-cell memory formation after mild COVID-19. TCRdb ran MiXCR on the 5' RACE reads and lists one entry per CDR3 protein. The sample carries over 450,000 distinct CDR3 sequences, approximately 20% recorded once. The specimen sequenced was PBMCs or a T cell subset sorted from them (not recorded which). The source is an adult woman who had mild COVID-19 (a few samples of this study predate the infection). Cell type and time point are not known.

This clonotype occurred many times. This chain joins TRBV5-1 and TRBJ2-2; no definite D call. V was cut by 0 bases and J by 0 bases, with 6 bases left in between. In germline, CDR1 is SGHRS, CDR2 YFSETQ. The CDR3 covers 15 residues. The CDR3 sequence is CASSLDSANTGELFF. The CDR3, as DNA: TGCGCCAGCAGCTTGGACAGCGCGAACACCGGGGAGCTGTTTTTT.

This clonotype was seen a handful of times. The J gene is TRBJ2-1, the V gene TRBV5-1, with D tentatively TRBD1 or TRBD2 (5 bases each). Germline-derived CDR1 and CDR2 are SGHRS and YFSETQ. The V and J ends lost 4 bases and 2 bases respectively, with 22 bases between them. CDR3 length: 18 residues. CDR3 nucleotide sequence: TGCGCCAGCAGCCGTACACCTCAGGGTAGGAGGCCCTACAATGAGCAGTTCTTC. Translating gives CASSRTPQGRRPYNEQFF.

The chain carries TRBV19 and TRBJ1-1; 8 nucleotides align to TRBD1. This CDR3 is 12 amino acids long. In germline, CDR1 is LNHDA, CDR2 SQIVND (reference sequence). Trimming took 7 bases from V and 8 from J; bases not matched to a gene: 6. The CDR3 loop is CASITRQGEAFF. CDR3 DNA: TGTGCCAGTATTACAAGACAGGGGGAAGCTTTCTTT.

This clonotype was seen once. The chain employs TRBV15 and TRBJ1-5; the match to TRBD1 covers 7 bases. V shed 0 bases, J shed 8 bases, and the junction held 16 bases outside the gene matches. The CDR3 is 18 residues long. Per germline, CDR1 LNHNV and CDR2 YYDKDF (reference sequence). CDR3 amino acids: CATSRDWGTAFVTKPQHF. In DNA, the CDR3 is TGTGCCACCAGCAGAGATTGGGGGACAGCCTTTGTCACGAAGCCCCAGCATTTT.

This clonotype was found a few times. The chain employs TRBV7-8 and TRBJ1-5; D uncertain. The CDR3 consists of 14 residues. The germline V and J ends were trimmed by 2 bases and 6 bases, with 11 bases remaining between them. Germline CDR1 SGHVS, CDR2 FQNEAQ. The CDR3 sequence: CASSLRVIGQPQHF. As DNA, the CDR3 is TGTGCCAGCAGCTTAAGGGTTATTGGTCAGCCCCAGCATTTT.

There are a few counts of this clonotype. The chain joins TRBV5-6 to TRBJ2-7; D gene uncertain. Germline values: CDR1 SGHDT, CDR2 YYEEEE. The CDR3 spans 13 residues. The V gene lost 4 bases and the J gene lost 3 bases, with 11 bases spanning the gap. CDR3 sequence reads: CASSRQRFYEQYF. CDR3 DNA sequence: TGTGCCAGCAGCCGTCAGAGATTCTACGAGCAGTACTTC.

The V gene is TRBV4-1, the J gene TRBJ1-1, with a weak D call TRBD1 (5 bases). Trimming removed 3 bases from V and 3 bases from J, with 17 bases in between. Germline assignment: CDR1 MGHRA and CDR2 YSYEKL. The CDR3 spans 16 residues. CDR3 nucleotide sequence: TGCGCCAGCAGCCAGGACACGTCAGGGTCTCACACTGAAGCTTTCTTT. This translates into CASSQDTSGSHTEAFF.

This chain links TRBV19 with TRBJ1-1, with TRBD1 identical over 10 bases. This CDR3 spans 14 amino acids. Germline V gene data show CDR1 as LNHDA and CDR2 as SQIVND (reference sequence). V lost 5 bases, J lost 3 bases, and 3 bases stayed unmatched. CDR3 nucleotide sequence: TGTGCCAGTAGTGACAGGGGGCTTTACACTGAAGCTTTCTTT. Residues: CASSDRGLYTEAFF.

This clonotype was observed many times. This chain links TRBV4-2 with TRBJ2-5; D is uncertain. Deletions cut 0 bases from V and 2 bases from J, with 13 bases between. Germline assignment: CDR1 LGHNA and CDR2 YNFKEQ. This CDR3 has 16 residues. In DNA form, the CDR3 reads TGTGCCAGCAGCCAAGATCCGGCACGGCGGCAAGAGACCCAGTACTTC. Amino acids: CASSQDPARRQETQYF.

The chain links TRBV5-6 to TRBJ2-3; D is undetermined. The CDR3 covers 14 residues. CDR1 and CDR2 from the germline V gene are SGHDT and YYEEEE. V lost 5 bases to trimming and J lost 7 bases, with 17 bases between them. The DNA for the CDR3 is TGTGCCAGCAGTTTACAGTTAGAGAGGCATACGCAGTATTTT. Protein: CASSLQLERHTQYF.

V usage is TRBV29-1 and J usage is TRBJ1-1; TRBD1 might be the D (5 bases). This CDR3 comprises 13 residues. Germline lookup yields CDR1 SQVTM and CDR2 ANQGSEA. V lost 5 bases, J lost 0 bases, and 10 bases lay in between. The CDR3 DNA reads TGCAGCGTTAGGAGCAGGGTGAACACTGAAGCTTTCTTT. Translating gives CSVRSRVNTEAFF.

This chain joins TRBV3-1 and TRBJ2-2, with D perhaps matching TRBD2 (6 bases). Trimming stripped 8 bases from V and 8 bases from J, with 15 bases between. Per germline, CDR1 LGHDT and CDR2 YNNKEL (reference sequence). The CDR3 extends over 13 amino acids. The CDR3 DNA reads TGTGCCAGCCGGCGGGGCCCCCGGGGGGAGCTGTTTTTT. This encodes CASRRGPRGELFF.

This clonotype has just a few counts. The chain has TRBV30 and TRBJ1-1; a weak D match, TRBD1 (5 bases). The ends were cut back, 1 base at V and 1 base at J, with 7 bases in the middle. The CDR3 loop spans 13 amino acids. CDR1 is GTSNPN and CDR2 is SVGIG in the germline V gene (reference sequence). The CDR3 DNA follows: TGTGCCTGGAGTGGACAGCAGAACACTGAAGCTTTCTTT. Translated, it gives CAWSGQQNTEAFF. The whole variable domain, filled in from reference TRBV30 and TRBJ1-1, reads SQTIHQWPATLVQPVGSPLSLECTVEGTSNPNLYWYRQAAGRGLQLLFYSVGIGQISSEVPQNLSASRPQDRQFILSSKKLLLSDSGFYLCAWSGQQNTEAFFGQGTRLTVV.

This clonotype was counted between two and nine times. The genes are TRBV6-6 and TRBJ2-1, with 12 bases lining up with TRBD2. Trimming cost V 2 bases and J 13 bases; bases outside gene matches: 15. CDR1 and CDR2 from the germline V gene are MNHNY and SVGAGI (reference sequence). This CDR3 is built from 17 residues. CDR3 nucleotides: TGTGCCAGCAGTTACCTCGCTAGCGGGAGGGCCGCACCTGATCAGTTCTTC. This gives the protein CASSYLASGRAAPDQFF.

This chain connects TRBV7-9 to TRBJ2-5; TRBD1 aligns across 11 bases. Trimming cost V 5 bases and J 4 bases; bases outside gene matches: 15. This CDR3 contains 18 residues. Germline loops: CDR1 SEHNR, CDR2 FQNEAQ (reference sequence). CDR3: CASSAGGQGQGVRETQYF. In nucleotides, the CDR3 is TGTGCCAGCAGCGCAGGTGGCCAGGGACAGGGGGTTCGAGAGACCCAGTACTTC.

This chain connects TRBV30 to TRBJ2-2, with 9 bases identical to TRBD1. With V trimmed by 3 bases and J by 6 bases, 8 bases remained unmatched. The CDR3 is 15 residues long. Germline-derived CDR1 and CDR2 are GTSNPN and SVGIG (reference sequence). CDR3 in DNA: TGTGCCTGGAGCCCAGGACAGGGGAGCGCCGGGGAGCTGTTTTTT. This gives the protein CAWSPGQGSAGELFF.

This rearrangement joins TRBV11-1 to TRBJ2-7; D call uncertain. Germline-derived CDR1 and CDR2 are SGHAT and FQDESV (reference sequence). CDR3 length equals 14 residues. The germline V and J ends were trimmed by 1 base and 4 bases, with 11 bases remaining between them. Here the CDR3 DNA reads TGTGCCAGCAGCTTAGTGAATAGCAGATACGAGCAGTACTTC. Translation: CASSLVNSRYEQYF.

V gene TRBV9 combines with J gene TRBJ2-3; the D is unclear. The germline gives CDR1 SGDLS, CDR2 YYNGEE. V was trimmed by 1 base and J by 0 bases, leaving 6 bases between them. This CDR3 contains 14 residues. CDR3 region: CASSVRPSTDTQYF. The CDR3 DNA reads TGTGCCAGCAGCGTAAGGCCGAGCACAGATACGCAGTATTTT.

This clonotype was seen only a few times. The chain couples TRBV5-1 to TRBJ2-2; TRBD2 agrees at 7 bases. The CDR3 loop spans 15 amino acids. Losses at the gene ends were 2 bases for V and 2 bases for J; bases not matched to a gene: 3. Germline V gives CDR1 SGHRS, CDR2 YFSETQ. CDR3 in amino acids: CASSLQRGNTGELFF. The CDR3 nucleotides read TGCGCCAGCAGCTTACAGCGGGGAAACACCGGGGAGCTGTTTTTT.

The chain is built from TRBV5-1 and TRBJ2-7; tentatively, D is TRBD2 (6 bases). Trimming left V 4 bases short and J 6 bases short, with 17 bases between. In germline, CDR1 is SGHRS, CDR2 YFSETQ. This CDR3 comprises 14 residues. Here the CDR3 DNA reads TGCGCCAGCAGCCCCCGGCAGGACGGGGGCGAGCAGTACTTC. This codes for CASSPRQDGGEQYF.

There are a few counts of this clonotype. The chain is built from TRBV19 and TRBJ2-7; D is unresolved. CDR1 is LNHDA, CDR2 SQIVND, per germline (reference sequence). V lost 3 bases and J lost 0, with 12 bases in between. CDR3 length equals 15 residues. The CDR3 is CASSMVPDSSYEQYF. CDR3 DNA sequence: TGTGCCAGTAGTATGGTCCCAGATAGCTCCTACGAGCAGTACTTC.

This clonotype was found a few times. This chain connects TRBV6-5 to TRBJ1-2; D perhaps matches TRBD1 (5 bases). The CDR3 extends over 14 amino acids. Trimming stripped 2 bases from V and 4 bases from J, with 11 bases between. Germline V gives CDR1 MNHEY, CDR2 SVGAGI. This CDR3 is CASSYTGTVYGYTF. CDR3 in DNA: TGTGCCAGCAGTTACACCGGGACGGTCTATGGCTACACCTTC.

The chain joins TRBV6-6 to TRBJ2-3, with D unclear. Germline CDR1 reads MNHNY; CDR2 reads SVGAGI (reference sequence). V lost 5 bases, J lost 0 bases, and 18 bases lay in between. The CDR3 consists of 17 residues. The CDR3 region is CASSAVPDSSSTDTQYF. The CDR3 DNA reads as TGTGCCAGCAGTGCCGTACCCGACTCCTCTAGCACAGATACGCAGTATTTT.

This clonotype came up many times. V usage is TRBV18 and J usage is TRBJ2-1, with unresolved D. The germline V gene encodes CDR1 KGHSH and CDR2 LQKENI. The length of the CDR3 is 16 residues. V shed 2 bases and J shed 6 bases, with 17 bases lying between them. The CDR3 loop reads CASSPESWGSFNEQFF. The CDR3 bases are TGTGCCAGCTCACCAGAGTCTTGGGGATCGTTCAATGAGCAGTTCTTC.

This clonotype turned up a few times. This chain connects TRBV20-1 to TRBJ1-4; D uncertain. Germline V gene lookup returns CDR1 DFQATT and CDR2 SNEGSKA (reference sequence). The ends were cut back, 6 bases at V and 4 bases at J, with 15 bases in the middle. There are 14 residues in the CDR3. This CDR3 is CSAKEQSSNEKLFF. The CDR3 DNA reads as TGCAGTGCAAAGGAGCAGAGCAGTAATGAAAAACTGTTTTTT.

This clonotype has more than one count but fewer than ten. This sequence joins TRBV18 and TRBJ2-5, with no clear D. The CDR3 has 13 residues. Trimming removed 7 bases at V and 2 bases at J, with 11 bases between. The V gene's germline CDR1 is KGHSH and CDR2 LQKENI. CDR3 in DNA: TGTGCCAGCTTCCTTGCGCTGCAAGAGACCCAGTACTTC. Protein: CASFLALQETQYF.

The chain is built from TRBV20-1 and TRBJ1-1, with TRBD1 matching 8 bases. The CDR3 is 13 amino acids. Germline V gives CDR1 DFQATT, CDR2 SNEGSKA (reference sequence). V dropped 5 bases and J dropped 4; count of bases not matched to a gene: 6. The CDR3 loop reads CSAYNTGGTEAFF. CDR3 nucleotide sequence: TGCAGTGCTTATAATACAGGGGGCACTGAAGCTTTCTTT.

The rearrangement joins TRBV5-5 to TRBJ2-3, with 10 positions matching TRBD2. The V gene's germline CDR1 is SGHKS and CDR2 YYEKEE (reference sequence). With V trimmed by 7 bases and J by 4 bases, 9 bases remained unmatched. The CDR3 sequence is 15 residues long. CDR3 in amino acids: CASGIGTSVSDTQYF. The CDR3 DNA reads as TGTGCCAGCGGGATCGGGACTAGCGTGTCAGATACGCAGTATTTT. Supplemented by reference TRBV5-5 and TRBJ2-3, the full variable domain reads DAGVTQSPTHLIKTRGQQVTLRCSPISGHKSVSWYQQVLGQGPQFIFQYYEKEERGRGNFPDRFSARQFPNYSSELNVNALLLGDSALYLCASGIGTSVSDTQYFGPGTRLTVL.

This chain joins TRBV20-1 and TRBJ2-3; 12 positions match TRBD2. Trimming cost V 6 bases and J 1 base; bases outside gene matches: 5. There are 15 residues in the CDR3. The V gene's germline CDR1 is DFQATT and CDR2 SNEGSKA (reference sequence). The CDR3 DNA sequence: TGCAGTGCACCAACTAGCGGGGGGCGCACAGATACGCAGTATTTT. This encodes CSAPTSGGRTDTQYF.

This clonotype occurred many times. The genes are TRBV7-9 and TRBJ1-2; D is possibly TRBD1 (6 bases). V was trimmed by 1 base and J by 4 bases, leaving 13 bases between them. The CDR3 has 15 residues. Germline-derived CDR1 and CDR2 are SEHNR and FQNEAQ (reference sequence). Here the CDR3 reads CASSLVTGPGYGYTF. CDR3 in DNA: TGTGCCAGCAGCTTAGTAACAGGGCCAGGCTATGGCTACACCTTC. Full variable domain (remainder filled in from reference TRBV7-9 and TRBJ1-2): DTGVSQNPRHKITKRGQNVTFRCDPISEHNRLYWYRQTLGQGPEFLTYFQNEAQLEKSRLLSDRFSAERPKGSFSTLEIQRTEQGDSAMYLCASSLVTGPGYGYTFGSGTRLTVV.